Shown below are 5 T cell receptor beta chains from a single sample sequenced in a study of blood T cells in healthy people across ages. The authors ran a second PCR of about 6 to 11 cycles using a sample-barcoded 5' primer and a J-beta primer mix. In TCRdb, the 5' RACE reads were re-called with MiXCR into one record per CDR3 protein. The table lists 650,000 to 1,000,000 distinct CDR3 sequences, about 34% of them singletons. The specimen was blood. The receptors here all came from a young man in good health.

This clonotype showed up many times. CDR3 DNA: TGTGCCAGCAGCTCGGACAGGGGCGATCAGCCCCAGCATTTT. It specifies CASSSDRGDQPQHF. The V call is TRBV11-2, the J call TRBJ1-5; 9 nucleotides agree with TRBD1. V shed 4 bases, J shed 5 bases, and the junction held 3 bases outside the gene matches. CDR1 is SGHAT and CDR2 is FQNNGV in the germline V gene. The CDR3 is 14 residues long.

The sample holds a few counts of this clonotype. CDR3 coding DNA: TGCGCCAGCAGCCAAGTACGGGACTATGGCTACACCTTC. It specifies CASSQVRDYGYTF. The chain links TRBV4-1 to TRBJ1-2, with unresolved D. The CDR3 runs 13 residues. CDR1 and CDR2 from the germline V gene are MGHRA and YSYEKL. The ends were cut back, 1 base at V and 3 bases at J, with 6 bases in the middle.

V usage is TRBV5-1 and J usage is TRBJ1-2, with no clear D. The CDR3 contains 16 residues. Looked up from germline, CDR1 is SGHRS and CDR2 is YFSETQ. The V gene lost 4 bases and the J gene lost 4 bases, with 20 bases spanning the gap. CDR3 protein: CASSARGWVDSYGYTF. The CDR3 DNA follows: TGCGCCAGCAGCGCTCGAGGTTGGGTCGATAGCTATGGCTACACCTTC.

This clonotype was detected many times. The rearrangement links TRBV7-9 to TRBJ2-7; D is unclear. CDR3 length: 15 residues. The germline gives CDR1 SEHNR, CDR2 FQNEAQ (reference sequence). The ends were cut back, 1 base at V and 1 base at J, with 11 bases in the middle. This chain's CDR3 is CASSLEGLESYEQYF. In DNA form, the CDR3 reads TGTGCCAGCAGCTTAGAAGGTCTAGAGTCCTACGAGCAGTACTTC.

This clonotype was seen a single time. The chain employs TRBV20-1 and TRBJ1-1, with no clear D. This CDR3 comprises 11 residues. Trimming left V 6 bases short and J 3 bases short, with 8 bases between. Germline assignment: CDR1 DFQATT and CDR2 SNEGSKA (reference sequence). CDR3 in DNA: TGCAGTGCCGGGTTGGACACTGAAGCTTTCTTT. Its protein product is CSAGLDTEAFF.